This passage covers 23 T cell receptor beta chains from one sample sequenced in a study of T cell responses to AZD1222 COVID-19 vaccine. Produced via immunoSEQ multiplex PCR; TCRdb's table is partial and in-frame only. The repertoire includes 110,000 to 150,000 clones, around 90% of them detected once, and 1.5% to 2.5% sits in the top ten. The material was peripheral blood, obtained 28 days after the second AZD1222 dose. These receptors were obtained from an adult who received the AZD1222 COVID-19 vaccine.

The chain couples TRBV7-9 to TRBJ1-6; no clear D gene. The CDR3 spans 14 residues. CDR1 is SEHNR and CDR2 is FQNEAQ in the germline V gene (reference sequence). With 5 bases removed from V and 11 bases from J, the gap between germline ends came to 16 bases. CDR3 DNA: TGTGCCAGCAGCATGGCCTTTTATGGGACACCCCTCCACTTT. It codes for CASSMAFYGTPLHF.

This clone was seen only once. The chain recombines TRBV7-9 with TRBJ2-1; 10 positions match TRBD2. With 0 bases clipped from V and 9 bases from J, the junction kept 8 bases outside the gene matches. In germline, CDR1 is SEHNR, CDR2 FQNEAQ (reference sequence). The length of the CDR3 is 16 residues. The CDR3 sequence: CASSLALAGAVIEQFF. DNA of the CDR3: TGTGCCAGCAGCTTAGCCCTAGCGGGAGCAGTGATTGAGCAGTTCTTC.

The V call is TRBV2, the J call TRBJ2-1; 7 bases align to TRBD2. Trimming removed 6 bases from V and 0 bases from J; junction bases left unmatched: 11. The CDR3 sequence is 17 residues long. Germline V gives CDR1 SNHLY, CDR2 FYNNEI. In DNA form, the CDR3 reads TGTGCCAGCAGAGGAGGGTCTAGCGGTAGCTCCTACAATGAGCAGTTCTTC. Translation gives CASRGGSSGSSYNEQFF.

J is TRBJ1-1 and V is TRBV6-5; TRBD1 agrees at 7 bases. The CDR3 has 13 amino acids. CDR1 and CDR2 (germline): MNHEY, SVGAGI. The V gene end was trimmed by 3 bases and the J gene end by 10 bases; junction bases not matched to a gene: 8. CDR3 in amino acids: CASSYYDRVGAFF. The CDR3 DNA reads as TGTGCCAGCAGTTATTACGACAGGGTTGGAGCTTTCTTT.

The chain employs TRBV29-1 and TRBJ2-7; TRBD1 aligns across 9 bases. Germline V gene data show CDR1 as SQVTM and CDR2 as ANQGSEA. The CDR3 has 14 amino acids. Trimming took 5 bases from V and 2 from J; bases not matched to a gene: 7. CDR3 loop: CSVSGTGMAYEQYF. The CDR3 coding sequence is TGCAGCGTTTCTGGGACAGGGATGGCCTACGAGCAGTACTTC.

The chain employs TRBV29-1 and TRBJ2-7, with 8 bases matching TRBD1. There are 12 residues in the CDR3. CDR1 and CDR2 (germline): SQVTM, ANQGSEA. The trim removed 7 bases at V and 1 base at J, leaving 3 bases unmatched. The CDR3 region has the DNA TGCAGCGCCGGGACAGGATCCTACGAGCAGTACTTC. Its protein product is CSAGTGSYEQYF.

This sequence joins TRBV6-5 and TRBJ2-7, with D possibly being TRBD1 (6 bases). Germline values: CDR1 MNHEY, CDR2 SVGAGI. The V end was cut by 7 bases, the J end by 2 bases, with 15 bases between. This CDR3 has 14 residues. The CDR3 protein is CASTSTGPPYEQYF. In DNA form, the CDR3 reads TGTGCCAGCACCTCGACAGGTCCCCCCTACGAGCAGTACTTC.

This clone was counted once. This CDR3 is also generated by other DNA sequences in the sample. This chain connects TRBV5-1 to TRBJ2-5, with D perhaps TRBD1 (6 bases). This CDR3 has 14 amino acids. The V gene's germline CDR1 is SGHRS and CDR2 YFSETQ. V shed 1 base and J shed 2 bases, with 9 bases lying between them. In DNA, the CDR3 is TGCGCCAGCAGCTTGAGAGGGGGTCAAGAGACCCAGTACTTC. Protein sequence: CASSLRGGQETQYF.

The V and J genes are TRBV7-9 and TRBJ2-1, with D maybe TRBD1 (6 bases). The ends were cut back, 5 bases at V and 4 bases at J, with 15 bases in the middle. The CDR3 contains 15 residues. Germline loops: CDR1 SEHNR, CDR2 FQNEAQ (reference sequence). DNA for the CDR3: TGTGCCAGCAGCCCACCGGGACAACGGTACAATGAGCAGTTCTTC. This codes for CASSPPGQRYNEQFF.

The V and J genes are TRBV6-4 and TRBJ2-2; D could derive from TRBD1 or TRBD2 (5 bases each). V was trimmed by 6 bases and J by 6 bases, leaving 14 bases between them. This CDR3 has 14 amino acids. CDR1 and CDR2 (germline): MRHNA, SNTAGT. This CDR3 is CASSPGTGPGELFF. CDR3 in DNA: TGTGCCAGCAGCCCGGGTACGGGGCCCGGGGAGCTGTTTTTT.

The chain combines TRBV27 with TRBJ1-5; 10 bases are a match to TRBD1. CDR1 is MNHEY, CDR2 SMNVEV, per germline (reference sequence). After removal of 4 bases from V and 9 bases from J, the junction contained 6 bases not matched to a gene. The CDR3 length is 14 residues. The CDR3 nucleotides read TGTGCCAGCAGTTCGACAGGGGGCCTGCGGCCCCAGCATTTT. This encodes CASSSTGGLRPQHF.

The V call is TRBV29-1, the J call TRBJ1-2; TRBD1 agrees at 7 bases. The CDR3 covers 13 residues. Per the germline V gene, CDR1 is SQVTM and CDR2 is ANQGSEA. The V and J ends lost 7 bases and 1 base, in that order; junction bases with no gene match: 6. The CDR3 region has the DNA TGCAGCGCCACCGGGACAGTTAACTATGGCTACACCTTC. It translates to CSATGTVNYGYTF.

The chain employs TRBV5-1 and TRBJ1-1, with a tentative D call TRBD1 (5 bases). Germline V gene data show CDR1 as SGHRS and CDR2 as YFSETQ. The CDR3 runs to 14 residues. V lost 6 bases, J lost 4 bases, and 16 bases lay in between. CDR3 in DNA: TGCGCCAGCAAGCCAGGGTACGGGGGCACTGAAGCTTTCTTT. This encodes CASKPGYGGTEAFF.

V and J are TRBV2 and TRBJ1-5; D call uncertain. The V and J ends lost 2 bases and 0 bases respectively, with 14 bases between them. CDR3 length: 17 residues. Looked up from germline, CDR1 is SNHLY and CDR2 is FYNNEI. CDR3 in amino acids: CASSEWRPVYSNQPQHF. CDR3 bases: TGTGCCAGCAGTGAATGGCGGCCAGTGTATAGCAATCAGCCCCAGCATTTT.

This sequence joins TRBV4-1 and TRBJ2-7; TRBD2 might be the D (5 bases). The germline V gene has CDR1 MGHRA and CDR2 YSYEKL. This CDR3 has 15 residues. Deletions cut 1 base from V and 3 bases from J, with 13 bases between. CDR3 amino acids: CASSQVSEAYYEQYF. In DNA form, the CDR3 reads TGCGCCAGCAGCCAAGTGTCGGAGGCTTACTACGAGCAGTACTTC.

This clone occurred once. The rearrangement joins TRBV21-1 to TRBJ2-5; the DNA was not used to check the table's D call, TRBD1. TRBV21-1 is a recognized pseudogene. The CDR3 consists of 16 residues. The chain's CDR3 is CASSKKGGNREETQYF. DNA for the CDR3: TGTGCCAGCAGCAAAAAAGGGGGCAACAGGGAAGAGACCCAGTACTTC.

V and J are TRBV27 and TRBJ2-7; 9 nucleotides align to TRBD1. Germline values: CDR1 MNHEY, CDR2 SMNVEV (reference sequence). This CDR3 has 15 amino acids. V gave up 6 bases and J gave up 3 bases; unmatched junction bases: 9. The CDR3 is CASRNTGGDFYEQYF. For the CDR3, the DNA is TGTGCCAGCAGAAATACAGGGGGCGACTTCTACGAGCAGTACTTC.

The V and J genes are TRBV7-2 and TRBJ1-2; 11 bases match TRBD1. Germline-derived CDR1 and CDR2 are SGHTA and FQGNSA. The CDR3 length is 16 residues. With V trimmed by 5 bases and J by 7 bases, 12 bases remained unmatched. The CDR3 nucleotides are TGTGCCAGCAGCAGAGGACAGGGGGCGCAGGCTGGTGGCTACACCTTC. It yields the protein CASSRGQGAQAGGYTF. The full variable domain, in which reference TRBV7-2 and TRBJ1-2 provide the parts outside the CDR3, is GAGVSQSPSNKVTEKGKDVELRCDPISGHTALYWYRQSLGQGLEFLIYFQGNSAPDKSGLPSDRFSAERTGGSVSTLTIQRTQQEDSAVYLCASSRGQGAQAGGYTFGSGTRLTVV.

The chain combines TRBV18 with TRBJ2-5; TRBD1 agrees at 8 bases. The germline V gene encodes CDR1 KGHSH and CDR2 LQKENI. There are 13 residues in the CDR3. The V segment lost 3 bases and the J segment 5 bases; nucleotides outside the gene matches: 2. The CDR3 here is CASSPRQGETQYF. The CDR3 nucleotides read TGTGCCAGCTCACCTCGACAGGGGGAGACCCAGTACTTC.

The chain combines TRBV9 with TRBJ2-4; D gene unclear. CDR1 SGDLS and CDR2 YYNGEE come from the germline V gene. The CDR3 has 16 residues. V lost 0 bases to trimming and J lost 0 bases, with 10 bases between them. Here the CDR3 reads CASSVGDQLAKNIQYF. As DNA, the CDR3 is TGTGCCAGCAGCGTAGGGGATCAACTAGCCAAAAACATTCAGTACTTC. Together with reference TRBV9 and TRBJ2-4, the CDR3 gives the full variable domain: DSGVTQTPKHLITATGQRVTLRCSPRSGDLSVYWYQQSLDQGLQFLIQYYNGEERAKGNILERFSAQQFPDLHSELNLSSLELGDSALYFCASSVGDQLAKNIQYFGAGTRLSVL.

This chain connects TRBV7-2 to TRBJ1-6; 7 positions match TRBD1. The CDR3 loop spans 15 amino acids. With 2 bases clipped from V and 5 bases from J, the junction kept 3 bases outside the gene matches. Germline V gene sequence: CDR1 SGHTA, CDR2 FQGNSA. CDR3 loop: CASSLYRGNNSPLHF. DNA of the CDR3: TGTGCCAGCAGCTTATACAGGGGCAATAATTCACCCCTCCACTTT. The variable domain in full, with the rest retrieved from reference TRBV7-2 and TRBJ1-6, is GAGVSQSPSNKVTEKGKDVELRCDPISGHTALYWYRQSLGQGLEFLIYFQGNSAPDKSGLPSDRFSAERTGGSVSTLTIQRTQQEDSAVYLCASSLYRGNNSPLHFGNGTRLTVT.

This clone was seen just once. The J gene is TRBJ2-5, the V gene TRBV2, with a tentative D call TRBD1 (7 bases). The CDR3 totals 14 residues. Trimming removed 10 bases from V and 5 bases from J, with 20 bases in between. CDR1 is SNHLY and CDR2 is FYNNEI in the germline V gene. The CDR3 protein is CATRGVGGVETQYF. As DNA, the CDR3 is TGTGCCACCAGGGGGGTAGGGGGCGTGGAGACCCAGTACTTC.

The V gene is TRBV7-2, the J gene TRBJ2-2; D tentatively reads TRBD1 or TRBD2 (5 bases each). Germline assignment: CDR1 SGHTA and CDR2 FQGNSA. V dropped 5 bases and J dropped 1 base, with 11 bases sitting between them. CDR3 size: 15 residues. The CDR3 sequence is CASSRTGRNTGELFF. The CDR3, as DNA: TGTGCCAGCAGCAGAACGGGACGGAACACCGGGGAGCTGTTTTTT.